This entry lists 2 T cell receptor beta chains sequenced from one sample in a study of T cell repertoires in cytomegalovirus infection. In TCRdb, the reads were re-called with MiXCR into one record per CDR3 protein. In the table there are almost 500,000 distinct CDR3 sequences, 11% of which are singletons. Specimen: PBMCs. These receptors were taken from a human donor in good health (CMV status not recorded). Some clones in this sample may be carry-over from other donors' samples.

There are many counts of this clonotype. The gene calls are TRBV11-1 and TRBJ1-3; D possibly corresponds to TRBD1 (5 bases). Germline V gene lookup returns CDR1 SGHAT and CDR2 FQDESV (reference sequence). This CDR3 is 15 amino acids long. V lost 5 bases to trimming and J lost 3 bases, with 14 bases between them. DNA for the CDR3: TGTGCCAGCAGCACCTCATGGGGGAGTGGAAACACCATATATTTT. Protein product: CASSTSWGSGNTIYF.

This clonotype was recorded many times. The DNA of the CDR3 is TGTGCCAGCAGCTCCCAGGGACGGGGAAGTTATAATTCACCCCTCCACTTT. Translating it yields CASSSQGRGSYNSPLHF. This chain connects TRBV7-8 to TRBJ1-6, with D maybe TRBD1 (5 bases). Trimming removed 4 bases from V and 4 bases from J, with 17 bases in between. The CDR3 is 17 amino acids. Germline V gene lookup returns CDR1 SGHVS and CDR2 FQNEAQ.